This TCR beta chain was captured in a study of regulatory T cells in long-lasting Graves disease. Across the whole study: Duration of antithyroid drug therapy among newly diagnosed Graves' patients was under 3 months.

There are 15 residues in the CDR3. The V gene's germline CDR1 is KGHSH and CDR2 LQKENI. V lost 6 bases, J lost 3 bases, and 17 bases lay in between. Sequencing libraries for TCR beta were prepared with iRepertoire HTBI primers and Arm-PCR of CDR3 regions. How the authors handled the data: Samples collectively showed fewer than 80 TRBV and more than 11 TRBJ segments. TCRdb used MiXCR to reprocess the multiplex PCR reads, holding one entry per CDR3 protein. TCRdb's processing, not the authors' own work, is the source of the V and J calls. The sample has hundreds of thousands of distinct CDR3 sequences; 15% to 20% are singletons. Time point reported: newly diagnosed GD, antithyroid drugs for less than 3 months. Generation of the TCR library employed RNA extracted from PBMCs. A volume of approximately 9 milliliters of peripheral blood was collected in EDTA tubes. These data were also reused for a study on T cells in Graves' hyperthyroidism and ophthalmopathy. That investigation notes: Stability of Graves' hyperthyroidism was defined as absent ophthalmopathy progression within 18 months.

Sequencing was performed on peripheral blood mononuclear cells (PBMCs), taken at new diagnosis, from a patient treated with antithyroid drugs. The sequence derives from a woman in her 30s with Graves disease. This chain links TRBV18 with TRBJ1-2, with D perhaps TRBD1 (5 bases). The CDR3 sequence is CASSLRDGLDYGYTF. CDR3 nucleotides: TGTGCCAGCTCCCTCCGGGACGGACTTGACTATGGCTACACCTTC.